This T cell receptor beta chain was sequenced during a study of T cells in Graves' hyperthyroidism and ophthalmopathy. Study background: Any treatment followed the collection of peripheral blood at initial diagnosis. Findings of the study overall: Most clonotypes expanded in thyroid above 0.001 were likewise present in blood. The model predicted ophthalmopathy a median roughly six months before onset.

Comment on this clonotype: Its antigen is still unknown.

This CDR3 region has 10 residues. The germline V gene encodes CDR1 SQVTM and CDR2 ANQGSEA. The V end was cut by 7 bases, the J end by 7 bases, with 10 bases between. Amplified regions were TCR beta CDR3 sequences from RNA transcripts. Using the HTBI primer set, a first-round RT-PCR was run on the TCR CDR3. TCRdb re-derived calls from the multiplex PCR reads in MiXCR, one entry per CDR3 protein. The sample lists more than 450,000 distinct CDR3 sequences, about 20% occurring once. Clinical symptoms, serum thyroxine, TRAb, thyroid ultrasound and orbital computed tomography established diagnosis. The sample taken for sequencing was blood. The origin of this receptor is a middle-aged man with Graves' ophthalmopathy. The chain employs TRBV29-1 and TRBJ1-1, with D maybe TRBD1 (5 bases). The CDR3 region has the DNA TGCAGCGGTGGGGGAGTTGAAGCTTTCTTT. As protein: CSGGGVEAFF.